This TCR beta chain comes out of a study of blood T cell repertoires in COVID-19. Per the germline V gene, CDR1 is SNHLY and CDR2 is FYNNEI. V was clipped by 3 bases and J by 10 bases, with 13 bases between them. There are 13 residues in the CDR3. Per the study methods: Estimation of nucleated cell counts was performed using reference gene primer amplification. This table comes from immunoSEQ multiplex PCR, and its TCRdb copy is limited to in-frame clones, with some not included. That table supplies the V and J calls and clone size; D and trimming were determined from the DNA. The data show fewer than 70,000 clones, almost 85% seen once.

This TCR was recovered from a man aged 50 to 60 with active COVID-19. This chain links TRBV2 with TRBJ2-1, with D perhaps matching TRBD2 (5 bases). The material sequenced was peripheral blood. DNA of the CDR3: TGTGCCAGCAGTGAGTTAGAGGGAGAGGAGCAGTTCTTC. This encodes CASSELEGEEQFF.